What follows are 6 T cell receptor beta chains derived from one specimen sequenced in a study of response to subunit inactivated influenza vaccine. TCRdb fed the RT-PCR reads into MiXCR, producing one record per CDR3 protein. The repertoire holds hundreds of thousands of distinct CDR3 sequences, with roughly 12% as singletons. In addition, the sample was reused for a study of T cells expressing NK-cell markers. Turning to that study: The TCR beta cDNA came from 5'RACE template switching with UMIs.

This specimen was PBMCs from blood, taken on the day of vaccination. The receptors stem from a man in his fifties or sixties who received an inactivated influenza vaccine.

This chain uses TRBV5-1 with TRBJ2-2; D unresolved. This CDR3 is 16 amino acids long. CDR1 SGHRS and CDR2 YFSETQ come from the germline V gene. The ends were cut back, 0 bases at V and 5 bases at J, with 14 bases in the middle. In DNA, the CDR3 is TGCGCCAGCAGCTTGGCCACGGGCAGGTATACCGGGGAGCTGTTTTTT. Its translation: CASSLATGRYTGELFF.

V usage is TRBV12-3 or TRBV12-4 and J usage is TRBJ1-5; D unresolved. V shed 2 bases and J shed 3 bases, with 11 bases lying between them. The CDR3 runs to 15 residues. The CDR3: CASSLQVGNNQPQHF. CDR3 DNA sequence: TGTGCCAGCAGTTTACAAGTGGGCAACAATCAGCCCCAGCATTTT.

The chain employs TRBV4-3 and TRBJ2-5; TRBD1 agrees at 8 bases. CDR1 and CDR2 from the germline V gene are LGHNA and YSLEER. The V and J ends lost 2 bases and 7 bases, in that order; junction bases with no gene match: 9. The CDR3 totals 15 residues. CDR3 DNA: TGCGCCAGCAGCCAACGGACAGGGTTAAGTCGGACCCAGTACTTC. This sequence encodes CASSQRTGLSRTQYF.

The chain uses TRBV28 and TRBJ2-3; D gene unclear. The CDR3 spans 15 residues. Germline assignment: CDR1 MDHEN and CDR2 SYDVKM. Trimming stripped 4 bases from V and 2 bases from J, with 13 bases between. The CDR3 here is CASSSLSEFTDTQYF. In nucleotides, the CDR3 is TGTGCCAGCAGTTCTCTAAGCGAGTTCACAGATACGCAGTATTTT.

This clonotype was observed at least ten times. V gene TRBV20-1 combines with J gene TRBJ2-3; TRBD1 agrees at 7 bases. The CDR3 consists of 13 residues. Per germline, CDR1 DFQATT and CDR2 SNEGSKA (reference sequence). With V trimmed by 5 bases and J by 6 bases, 8 bases remained unmatched. CDR3 protein: CSAPQGRLDTQYF. The DNA for the CDR3 is TGCAGTGCTCCACAGGGGAGACTGGATACGCAGTATTTT.

This clonotype was counted a few times. The chain has TRBV6-2 or TRBV6-3 and TRBJ2-1, with a weak D call TRBD2 (8 bases). Germline V gene data show CDR1 as MNHEY and CDR2 as SVGEGT. The CDR3 spans 12 residues. Deletions cut 6 bases from V and 12 bases from J, with 15 bases between. As DNA, the CDR3 is TGTGCCAGCAGCCAACAGGGGACTAGGCAGTTCTTC. Translated: CASSQQGTRQFF.